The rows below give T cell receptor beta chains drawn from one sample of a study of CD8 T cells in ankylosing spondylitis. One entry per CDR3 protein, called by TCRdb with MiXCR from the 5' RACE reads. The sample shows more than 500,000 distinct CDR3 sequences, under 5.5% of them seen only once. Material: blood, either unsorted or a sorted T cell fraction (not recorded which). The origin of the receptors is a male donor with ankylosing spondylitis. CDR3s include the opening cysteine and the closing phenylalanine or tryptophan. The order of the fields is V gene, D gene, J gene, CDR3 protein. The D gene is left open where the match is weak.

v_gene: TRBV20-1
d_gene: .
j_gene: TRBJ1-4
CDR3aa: CSASSHEGGEKLFF

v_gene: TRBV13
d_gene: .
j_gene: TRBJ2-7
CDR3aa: CASSSGGIGEQYF

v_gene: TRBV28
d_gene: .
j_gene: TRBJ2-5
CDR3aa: CASTKSRDKGQETQYF

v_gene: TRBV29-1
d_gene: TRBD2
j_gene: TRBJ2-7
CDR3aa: CSALVRTSGRVWYEQYF

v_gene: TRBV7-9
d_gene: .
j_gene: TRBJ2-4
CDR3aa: CASSFGEENIQYF

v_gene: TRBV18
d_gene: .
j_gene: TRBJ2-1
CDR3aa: CASSPGREGAYNEQFF

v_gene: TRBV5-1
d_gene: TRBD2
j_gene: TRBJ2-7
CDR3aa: CASRVAGGDEQYF

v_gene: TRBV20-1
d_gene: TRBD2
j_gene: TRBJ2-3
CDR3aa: CSASRLAGGGTDTQYF

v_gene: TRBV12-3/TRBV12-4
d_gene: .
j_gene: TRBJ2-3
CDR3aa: CASSPYWGDTQYF

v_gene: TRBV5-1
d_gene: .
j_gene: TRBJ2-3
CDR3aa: CASSFRGATDTQYF

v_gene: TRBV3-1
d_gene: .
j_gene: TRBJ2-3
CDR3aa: CASSHLGGGKDTQYF

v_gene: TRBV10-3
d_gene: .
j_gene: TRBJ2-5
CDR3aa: CAISERKVSQETQYF

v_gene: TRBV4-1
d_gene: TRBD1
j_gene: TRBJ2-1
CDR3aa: CASSPPGQRTSSYNEQFF

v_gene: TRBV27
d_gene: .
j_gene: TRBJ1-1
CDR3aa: CASSLFGQAFF

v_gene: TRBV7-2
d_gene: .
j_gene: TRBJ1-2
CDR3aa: CASSLSELRSYGYTF

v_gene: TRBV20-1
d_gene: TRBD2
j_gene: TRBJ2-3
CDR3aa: CSARDPTVSSGPSTDTQYF

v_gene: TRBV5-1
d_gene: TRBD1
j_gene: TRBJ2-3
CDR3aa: CASSFLGGTGRTDTQYF

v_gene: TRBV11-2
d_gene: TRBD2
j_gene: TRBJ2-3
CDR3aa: CASSYGSGRRQYF

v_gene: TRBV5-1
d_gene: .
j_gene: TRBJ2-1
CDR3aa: CASSRNGGLTYNEQFF

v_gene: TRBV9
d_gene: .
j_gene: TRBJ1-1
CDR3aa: CASSVAPTRALPAFF

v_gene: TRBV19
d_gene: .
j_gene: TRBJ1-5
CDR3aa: CASSIGDNNQPQHF

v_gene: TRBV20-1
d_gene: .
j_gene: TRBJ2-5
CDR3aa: CSATWGGLIETQYF

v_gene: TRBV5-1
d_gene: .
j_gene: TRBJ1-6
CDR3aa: CASSLANQAGTSPLHF

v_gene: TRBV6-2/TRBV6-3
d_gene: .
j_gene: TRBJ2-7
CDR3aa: CASSWGGGSYEQYF

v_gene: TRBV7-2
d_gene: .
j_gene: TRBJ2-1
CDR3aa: CASSYSGATYNEQFF

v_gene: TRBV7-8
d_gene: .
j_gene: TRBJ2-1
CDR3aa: CASSPLAGGYNEQFF

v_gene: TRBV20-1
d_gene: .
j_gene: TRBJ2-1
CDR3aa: CSARGSLSYNEQFF

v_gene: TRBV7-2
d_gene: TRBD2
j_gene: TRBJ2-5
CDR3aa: CASSLVASGAETQYF

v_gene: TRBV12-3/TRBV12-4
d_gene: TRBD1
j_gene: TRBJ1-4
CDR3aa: CASSLVWTGDEKLFF

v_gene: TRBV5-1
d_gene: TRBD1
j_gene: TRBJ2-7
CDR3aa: CASSKTGGSYEQYF

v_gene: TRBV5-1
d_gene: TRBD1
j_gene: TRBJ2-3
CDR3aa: CASSFNPGTEQYF

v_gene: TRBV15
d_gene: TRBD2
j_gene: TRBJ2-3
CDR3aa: CATSTRLAGSPTDTQYF

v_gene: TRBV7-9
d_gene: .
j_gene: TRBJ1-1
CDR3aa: CASSPGAGQRNTEAFF

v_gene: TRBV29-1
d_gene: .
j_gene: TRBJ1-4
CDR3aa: CSVKLLEGATSNEKLFF

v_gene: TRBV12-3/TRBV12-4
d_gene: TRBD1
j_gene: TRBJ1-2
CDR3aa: CASRLGQAYGYTF

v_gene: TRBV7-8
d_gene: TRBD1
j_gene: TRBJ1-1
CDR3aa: CASSSDRGTNTEAFF

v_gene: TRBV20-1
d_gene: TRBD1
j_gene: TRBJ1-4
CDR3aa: CSAPGQGLGTNEKLFF

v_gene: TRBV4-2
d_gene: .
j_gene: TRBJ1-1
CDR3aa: CASSQAGDISKAFF

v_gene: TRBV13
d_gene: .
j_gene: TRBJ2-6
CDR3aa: CASSFAPSGANVLTF

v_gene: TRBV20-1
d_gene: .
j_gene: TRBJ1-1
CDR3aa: CSAGAGVTNTEAFF

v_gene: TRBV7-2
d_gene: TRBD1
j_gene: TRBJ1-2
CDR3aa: CASSPLGDSYGYTF

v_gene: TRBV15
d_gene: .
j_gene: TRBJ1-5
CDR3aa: CATSRASVGQYNQPQHF

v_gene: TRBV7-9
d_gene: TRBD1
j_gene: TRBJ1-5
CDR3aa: CASSLGDRVNQPQHF

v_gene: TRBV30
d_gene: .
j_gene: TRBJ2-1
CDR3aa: CAWSLALAGSYNEQFF